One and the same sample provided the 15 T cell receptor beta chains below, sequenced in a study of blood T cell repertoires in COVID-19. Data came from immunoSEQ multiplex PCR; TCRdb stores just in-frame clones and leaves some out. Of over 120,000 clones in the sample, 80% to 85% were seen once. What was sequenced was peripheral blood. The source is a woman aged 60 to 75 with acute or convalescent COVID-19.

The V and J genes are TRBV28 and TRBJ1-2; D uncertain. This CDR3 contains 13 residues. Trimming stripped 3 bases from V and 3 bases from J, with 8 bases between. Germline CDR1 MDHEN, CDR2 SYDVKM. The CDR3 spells CASSFVADYGYTF. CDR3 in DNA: TGTGCCAGCAGTTTCGTGGCAGACTATGGCTACACCTTC.

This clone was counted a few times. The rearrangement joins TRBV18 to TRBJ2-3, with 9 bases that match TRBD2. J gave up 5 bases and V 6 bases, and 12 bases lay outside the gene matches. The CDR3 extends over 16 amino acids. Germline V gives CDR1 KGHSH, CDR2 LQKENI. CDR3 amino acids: CASSVKIAGAGDTQYF. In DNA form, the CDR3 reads TGTGCCAGCTCGGTGAAGATAGCGGGAGCGGGAGATACGCAGTATTTT.

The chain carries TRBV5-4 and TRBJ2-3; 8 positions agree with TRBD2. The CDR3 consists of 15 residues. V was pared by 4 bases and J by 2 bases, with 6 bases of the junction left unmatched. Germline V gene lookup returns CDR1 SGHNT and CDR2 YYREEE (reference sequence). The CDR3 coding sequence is TGTGCCAGCAGCCTTAGAGCGGGAGACACAGATACGCAGTATTTT. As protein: CASSLRAGDTDTQYF. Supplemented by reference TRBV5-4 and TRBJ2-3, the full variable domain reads ETGVTQSPTHLIKTRGQQVTLRCSSQSGHNTVSWYQQALGQGPQFIFQYYREEENGRGNFPPRFSGLQFPNYSSELNVNALELDDSALYLCASSLRAGDTDTQYFGPGTRLTVL.

The CDR3 loop is CASSYGHEQYF. DNA of the CDR3: TGTGCCAGCAGTTACGGGCACGAGCAGTACTTC. The chain is built from TRBV6-6 and TRBJ2-7; D is unclear. Trimming left V 2 bases short and J 5 bases short, with 4 bases between. Germline values: CDR1 MNHNY, CDR2 SVGAGI (reference sequence). The CDR3 totals 11 residues.

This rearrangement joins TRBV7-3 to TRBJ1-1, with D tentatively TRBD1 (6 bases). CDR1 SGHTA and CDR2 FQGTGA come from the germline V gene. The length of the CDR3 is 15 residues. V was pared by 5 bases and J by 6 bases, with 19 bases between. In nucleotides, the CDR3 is TGTGCCAGCAGCCCTAACCCAACAGGGACCTCTGAAGCTTTCTTT. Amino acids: CASSPNPTGTSEAFF.

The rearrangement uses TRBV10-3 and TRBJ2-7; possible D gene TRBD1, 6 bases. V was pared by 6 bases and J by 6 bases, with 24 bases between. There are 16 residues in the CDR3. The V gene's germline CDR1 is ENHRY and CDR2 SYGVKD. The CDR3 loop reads CAIRDDKQGSLSEQYF. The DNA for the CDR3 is TGTGCCATCAGAGACGATAAACAGGGTTCCCTTAGCGAGCAGTACTTC.

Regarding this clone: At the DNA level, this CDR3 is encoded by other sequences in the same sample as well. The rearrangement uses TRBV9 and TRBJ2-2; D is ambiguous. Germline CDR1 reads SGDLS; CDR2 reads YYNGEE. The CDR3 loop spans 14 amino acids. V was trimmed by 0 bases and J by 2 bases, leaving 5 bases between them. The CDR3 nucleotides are TGTGCCAGCAGCGTAGGCGGAAACACCGGGGAGCTGTTTTTT. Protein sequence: CASSVGGNTGELFF.

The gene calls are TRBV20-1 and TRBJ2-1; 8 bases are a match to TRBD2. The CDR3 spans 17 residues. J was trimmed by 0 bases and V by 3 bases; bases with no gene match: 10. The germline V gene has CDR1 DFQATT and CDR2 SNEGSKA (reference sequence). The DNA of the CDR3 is TGCAGTGCTAGTGGCGCGGGAGGCCGAAGCTCCTACAATGAGCAGTTCTTC. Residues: CSASGAGGRSSYNEQFF.

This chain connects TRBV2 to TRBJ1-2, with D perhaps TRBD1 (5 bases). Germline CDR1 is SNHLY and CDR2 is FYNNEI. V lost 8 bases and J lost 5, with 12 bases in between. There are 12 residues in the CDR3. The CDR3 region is CASGRVEYGYTF. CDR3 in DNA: TGTGCCAGCGGCAGGGTGGAATATGGCTACACCTTC.

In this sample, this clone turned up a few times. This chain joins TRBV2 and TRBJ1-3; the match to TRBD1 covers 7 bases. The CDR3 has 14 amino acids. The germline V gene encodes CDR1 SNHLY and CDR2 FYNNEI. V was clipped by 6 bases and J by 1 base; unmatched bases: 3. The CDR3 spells CASSSGGSGNTIYF. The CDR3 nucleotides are TGTGCCAGCAGCTCAGGGGGATCTGGAAACACCATATATTTT.

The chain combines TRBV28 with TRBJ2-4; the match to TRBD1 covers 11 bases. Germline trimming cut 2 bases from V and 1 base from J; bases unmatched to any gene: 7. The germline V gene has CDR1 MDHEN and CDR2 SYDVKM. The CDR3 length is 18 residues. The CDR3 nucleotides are TGTGCCAGCAGTTTAGGAGCGGGACAGGGGGTCGCCAAAAACATTCAGTACTTC. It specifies CASSLGAGQGVAKNIQYF.

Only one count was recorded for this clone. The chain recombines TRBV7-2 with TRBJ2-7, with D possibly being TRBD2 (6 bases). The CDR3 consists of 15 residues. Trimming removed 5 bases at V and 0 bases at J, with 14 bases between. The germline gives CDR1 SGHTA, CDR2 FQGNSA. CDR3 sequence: CASSLSIAVSYEQYF. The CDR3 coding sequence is TGTGCCAGCAGCCTCAGCATAGCGGTCTCCTACGAGCAGTACTTC.

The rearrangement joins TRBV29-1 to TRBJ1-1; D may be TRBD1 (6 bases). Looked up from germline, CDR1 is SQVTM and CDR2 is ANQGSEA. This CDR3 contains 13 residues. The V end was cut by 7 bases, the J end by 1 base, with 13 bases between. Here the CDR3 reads CSAEGHKNTEAFF. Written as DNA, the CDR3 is TGCAGCGCCGAGGGACACAAGAACACTGAAGCTTTCTTT.

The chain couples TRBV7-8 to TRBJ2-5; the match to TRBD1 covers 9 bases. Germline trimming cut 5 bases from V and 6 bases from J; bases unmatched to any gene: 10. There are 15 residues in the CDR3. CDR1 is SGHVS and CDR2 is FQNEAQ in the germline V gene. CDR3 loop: CASSPRDRASKTQYF. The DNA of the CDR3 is TGTGCCAGCAGCCCGCGGGACAGGGCGTCCAAGACCCAGTACTTC.

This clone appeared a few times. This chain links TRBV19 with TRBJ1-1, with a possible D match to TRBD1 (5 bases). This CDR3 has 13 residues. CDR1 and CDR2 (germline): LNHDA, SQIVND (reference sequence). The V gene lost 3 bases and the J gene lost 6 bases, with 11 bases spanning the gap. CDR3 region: CASSILGLSEAFF. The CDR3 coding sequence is TGTGCCAGTAGTATTTTGGGACTATCTGAAGCTTTCTTT. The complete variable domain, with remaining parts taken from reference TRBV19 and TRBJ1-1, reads DGGITQSPKYLFRKEGQNVTLSCEQNLNHDAMYWYRQDPGQGLRLIYYSQIVNDFQKGDIAEGYSVSREKKESFPLTVTSAQKNPTAFYLCASSILGLSEAFFGQGTRLTVV.